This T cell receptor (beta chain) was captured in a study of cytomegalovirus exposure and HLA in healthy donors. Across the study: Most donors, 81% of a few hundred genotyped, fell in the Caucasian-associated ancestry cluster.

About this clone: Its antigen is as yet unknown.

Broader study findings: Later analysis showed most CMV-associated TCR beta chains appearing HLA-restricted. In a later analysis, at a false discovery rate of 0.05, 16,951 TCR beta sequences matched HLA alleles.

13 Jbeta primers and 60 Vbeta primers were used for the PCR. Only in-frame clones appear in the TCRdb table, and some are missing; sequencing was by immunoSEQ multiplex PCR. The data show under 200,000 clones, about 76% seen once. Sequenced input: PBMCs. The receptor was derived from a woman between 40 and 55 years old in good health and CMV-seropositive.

CDR3 amino acids: CASRMTALQGNEQFF. CDR3 coding DNA: TGTGCCAGCAGGATGACAGCCTTACAAGGCAATGAGCAGTTCTTC. This chain connects TRBV6-1 to TRBJ2-1; D might be TRBD1 (5 bases). The V end was cut by 6 bases, the J end by 6 bases, with 18 bases between. Germline V gives CDR1 MNHNS, CDR2 SASEGT. The CDR3 contains 15 residues.